The following is a T cell receptor beta chain sequence with its context. The antigen it binds to is not known. The sample holds no much larger clone one base away, and base qualities are not on file. Receptors were amplified or captured by the immunoSEQ multiplex PCR assay. For the multiplex PCR, a mixture combining 60 forward primers for TCR Vbeta segments and 13 reverse primers for TCR Jbeta segments was used. The CDR3 region of rearranged TCR beta genes was amplified from genomic DNA by a multiplex PCR assay. On the Illumina HiSeq System, the amplified TCR beta libraries were sequenced as 87-base-pair reads. In the paper's pipeline: In a later analysis, about 80 million unique TCR beta chains were counted across the roughly 700 repertoires, and roughly 11 million of these chains were shared by at least two donors. Raw reads were error-corrected and collapsed into unique sequences by a nearest-neighbor algorithm in which closely related sequences were merged to remove PCR and sequencing errors. CDR3 sequences were aligned to IMGT reference sequences to assign V, D and J gene segments. Each retained sequence needed at least a six-nucleotide match to both a V gene segment and a J gene segment. A rearrangement was called productive if the CDR3 had no stop codons and remained in frame with V and J, and every other rearrangement was called non-productive. Following IMGT convention, CDR3 was defined as the stretch from the second conserved V-encoded cysteine to the conserved J-encoded phenylalanine. In an earlier analysis of approximately 500 of the donors, sequences lacking an unambiguous match to a single V gene segment were excluded. An earlier analysis of 587 of the donors classified V segments as functional when productive rearrangements were above 56.7% and as segregating when the standard deviation between donors was above 5%. To diagnose cytomegalovirus status from the catalog of TCR beta chain sequences, a statistical classification framework was built. A later analysis assigned V and J genes by comparing TCR nucleotide sequences with IMGT/GENE-DB human TR gene sequences. In a later analysis, CDR3 sequences and most-parsimonious VDJ recombination scenarios were assigned using the TCRdist pipeline. A later analysis defined each TCR beta chain by its CDR3 amino acid sequence plus V-gene family, and excluded reads lacking a unique V-gene family. To address suspected cross-contamination and a sequencing artifact, a later analysis removed roughly 580 highly shared, low-generation-probability nucleotide sequences. For each public chain, a later analysis derived a clonal expansion index from normalized ranks of inferred template counts within each repertoire. Generation probabilities in a later analysis came from a VDJ recombination model fitted to out-of-frame rearrangements, and those results were checked against IGoR. In a later analysis, TCR-TCR, TCR-HLA and TCR-CMV co-occurrence was scored with hypergeometric tests, and a repertoire-size bias correction was applied to TCR pairs. To estimate false discovery rates, a later analysis permuted the HLA or CMV assignments 20 times. In a later analysis, co-occurring TCRs were grouped using DBSCAN, with TCRdist sequence similarity added in when clustering inside HLA-allele-positive subsets. Co-occurrence clustering excluded repertoires with fewer than 30,000 or more than 120,000 public chains, plus five with anomalous nucleotide sharing. The immuneACCESS repertoire file appears here via TCRdb, limited to in-frame rearrangements. These files lack a portion of the clones; in checked studies, under half of the deficit traces to unresolved V genes, and the cause of the others is not known. For V, J and clone size, that table is used; D and trimming come from the DNA. Present in this sample are over 110,000 clones, 70% to 80% of which were seen just once. The leading ten clones occupy approximately 5.6% of the sample.

The data stem from a study of cytomegalovirus exposure and HLA in healthy donors (dated 2017 in TCRdb). About the investigation overall: According to an earlier analysis of 587 of the donors, 150 million to 200 million T cells yielded over 90 million unique TCR beta sequences and around 280 Gb of sequence data. The study profiled the T cell repertoires of under 850 subjects by immunosequencing and related them to cytomegalovirus serostatus. Besides the first cohort of 666 subjects, a separate validation cohort made up of roughly 120 different subjects was used. On average, about 200,000 unique TCR beta nucleotide sequences were sequenced per donor among some 420 genotyped donors of the cohort, with 15% to 20% of those sequences being non-productive. All discovery cohort repertoires had been generated using a single sequencing platform. An earlier analysis of approximately 640 of the donors applied high-throughput TCR beta sequencing to assess whether each TCR beta V gene segment acted as functional or pseudogenic. High-throughput TCR immunosequencing, statistical association of individual TCRs with disease status, and machine learning were combined to predict cytomegalovirus infection status. A later analysis re-analyzed previously published TCR beta repertoires from approximately 670 donors and added high-resolution HLA genotyping to study TCR occurrence patterns. Typing coverage differed by locus: A, B, C, DRB1 and DQB1 were typed in roughly 620-630 donors, DQA1 in roughly 500, DPA1 in some 600, and DPB1 in around 490. Rather than using new phenotypic data, the later analysis identified candidate immune exposures from TCR beta sequences and from how often those sequences occurred across donors. A later genetic analysis took genome-wide SNP genotypes for about three fifths of the roughly 700 donors and used that subset as a discovery cohort. Roughly 5 DR-DQ haplotypes were handled as single units for association and clustering, since linkage in the cohort was strong. About 280 gigabases of sequencing data and around 80 million unique TCR sequences made up an early release that covered 500 to 700 HLA-typed donors. HLA typing covered class I and class II loci at four-digit resolution. Of the roughly 400 genotyped donors, over 65% fell in the genetic ancestry cluster associated with self-reported Caucasian donors. Alongside the repertoire data, information on donor age, sex, ethnicity and CMV serostatus was compiled. The study aimed to test whether signatures of past pathogen exposure could be identified by cataloging public T cell receptors. The paper as a whole reports these results and caveats: In a later analysis, HLA-associated TCR beta chains were found to be more clonally expanded and to have lower generation probabilities than equally common non-associated chains. A later analysis found that TCR association rates varied across HLA loci, with DRB1 alleles showing the most associated TCRs and HLA-C alleles the fewest. An earlier analysis of approximately 600 of the donors showed that most TCR beta V segments appeared in productive rearrangements either about 90% or about 30% of the time, which broadly matched IMGT annotations. Several of the top co-occurrence clusters appeared to be linked to parvovirus B19, influenza, CMV and Epstein-Barr virus, according to a later analysis. The sequencing pipeline was judged likely to have produced a cluster of highly shared sequence variants as a technical artifact. Most TCR sequences were observed very rarely across donors, whereas some public TCRs were present in many individuals. The study gave a list of about 170 TCR beta chains associated with cytomegalovirus. Because HLA typing was unavailable for some donors at each locus, only the typed subset was used in association tests. A further reported finding was that TCR beta sequences accurately predicted the HLA-A and HLA-B alleles for most subjects in the first cohort. Most CMV-associated TCR beta chains appeared to be HLA-restricted in a later analysis, and the HLA associations seemed to be driven largely by CMV exposure. In a later genetic analysis, a missense DCLRE1C variant was associated with V-gene and J-gene trimming of TCR beta chains, and the association was replicated in an independent cohort. Assigning TCR associations to individual alleles was difficult when HLA alleles, especially DR and DQ, strongly co-occurred. The authors suggested that the approach could potentially be extended to other disease states and immunological phenotypes. Correlated functional status among segregating V segments might be attributable to linkage disequilibrium, but an unknown experimental factor could not be ruled out. In a later genetic analysis, fewer N-insertions in productive TCRs were reported among donors in an Asian-associated ancestry cluster than the roughly 700-donor mean. A few of the identified cytomegalovirus-associated TCR beta chains were confirmed in vitro to be specific for cytomegalovirus antigens. For the cohort, immune exposure information was limited to CMV serostatus. In both the original and validation cohorts, the classifier was reported to diagnose cytomegalovirus status with high specificity and sensitivity. A later analysis associated 15,000 to 20,000 TCR beta sequences with specific HLA alleles at a false discovery rate of 0.05. In this cohort, only TCR beta chains were sequenced, and detectable features were limited by the absence of alpha or paired-chain data. Presence/absence analyses assumed roughly uniform sequencing depth across donors, an assumption that may not hold. The earlier analysis of approximately 540 of the donors excluded approximately 17 rarely observed V segments, including chromosome 9 orphons, because counts were too low.

The cohort was made up of about 670 healthy bone marrow donors. At the time of sampling, every cohort member was nominally healthy, though immune exposures that went unrecorded were likely present. The donor was CMV seropositive and was included in the group of some 290 seropositive cohort members. Each donor provided a peripheral blood sample, and peripheral blood mononuclear cells were used for TCR beta sequencing. The Qiagen DNeasy Blood Extraction Kit was used to extract genomic DNA from the blood cell samples. This sequence originates from a middle-aged woman in good health and CMV-seropositive. Sequencing input: PBMCs.

The CDR3 protein is CASSSSGRGLRGTEQFF. The DNA sequence is as follows: TGTGCCAGCAGCTCCAGCGGGAGAGGATTGAGGGGAACTGAGCAGTTCTTC. The rearrangement joined TRBV11-3 to TRBJ2-1; 8 bases in the junction line up with TRBD2. At the junction V is shortened by 4 bases and J by 9 bases; bases outside the gene matches: 17. Spanning cysteine to phenylalanine, the CDR3 consists of 17 amino acids. Here the CDR3 DNA is all that survives: 51 bases in frame from base 1. In the germline V gene, CDR1 corresponds to SGHNT and CDR2 to YENEEA.